This record looks at one T cell receptor beta chain sequence and its context. The target antigen is unknown. The sample belongs to a study of cytomegalovirus exposure and HLA in healthy donors. Findings and caveats of the study: Equally common other TCR beta chains were less clonally expanded than HLA-associated ones, a later analysis found. An assumption of roughly uniform sequencing depth across donors underlay the presence/absence analyses. Owing to their indistinguishability, certain V segments, notably TRBV6-2 and TRBV6-3, were excluded. Most of the TCR beta V segments (in an earlier analysis) were productive either about 87% or about 30% of the time.

The study ran its PCR with 60 Vbeta and 13 Jbeta primers. Repertoires were generated with immunoSEQ multiplex PCR, while TCRdb's copy carries only in-frame clones and drops some. The sample has around 91,000 clones, 64% seen once. CDR3 length: 15 amino acids. Germline V gives CDR1 LNHNV, CDR2 YYDKDF (reference sequence). Germline trimming cut 9 bases from V and 2 bases from J; bases unmatched to any gene: 9. The clonotype comes from a man in his sixties in good health and CMV-seronegative. Source material: PBMCs. This sequence joins TRBV15 and TRBJ2-7; TRBD2 agrees at 11 bases. CDR3 loop: CATSRGLAGAYEQYF. CDR3 sequence (DNA): TGTGCCACGTCCCGTGGACTAGCGGGTGCCTACGAGCAGTACTTC. Supplemented by reference TRBV15 and TRBJ2-7, the full variable domain reads DAMVIQNPRYQVTQFGKPVTLSCSQTLNHNVMYWYQQKSSQAPKLLFHYYDKDFNNEADTPDNFQSRRPNTSFCFLDIRSPGLGDTAMYLCATSRGLAGAYEQYFGPGTRLTVT.